The 5 T cell receptor beta chains below were found in one sample sequenced in a study of cytomegalovirus exposure and HLA in healthy donors. PCR used 60 Vbeta primers and 13 Jbeta primers. Sequenced by immunoSEQ multiplex PCR; TCRdb stores in-frame clones only, minus some. Found here are around 130,000 clones, roughly three quarters of them singletons; the top ten hold around 2.9%. Sequenced: PBMCs. The receptors were sampled from a man in his thirties or forties in good health and CMV-seronegative.

The chain combines TRBV18 with TRBJ1-2; D unclear. V was cut by 2 bases and J by 1 base, with 11 bases left in between. CDR3 length: 15 residues. Germline assignment: CDR1 KGHSH and CDR2 LQKENI. In DNA form, the CDR3 reads TGTGCCAGCTCACCAGGGCAGCTCATTAACTATGGCTACACCTTC. Translation gives CASSPGQLINYGYTF.

The V and J genes are TRBV5-6 and TRBJ1-1; 7 bases line up with TRBD1. Losses at the gene ends were 4 bases for V and 1 base for J; bases not matched to a gene: 13. The CDR3 length is 17 residues. CDR1 is SGHDT, CDR2 YYEEEE, per germline. The CDR3 reads CASSHGQVLVENTEAFF. The CDR3 coding sequence is TGTGCCAGCAGCCATGGACAGGTTCTGGTAGAGAACACTGAAGCTTTCTTT.

This clone came up once. The chain couples TRBV18 to TRBJ1-1; D not resolved. This CDR3 has 12 residues. V lost 1 base, J lost 7 bases, and 7 bases lay in between. CDR1 KGHSH and CDR2 LQKENI come from the germline V gene. CDR3: CASSPLTVEAFF. The CDR3 nucleotides are TGTGCCAGCTCACCACTAACGGTTGAAGCTTTCTTT.

This chain connects TRBV28 to TRBJ1-1; 8 nucleotides align to TRBD1. The CDR3 loop spans 15 amino acids. The ends lost 0 bases at V and 6 bases at J; junction bases unmatched: 6. Germline CDR1 reads MDHEN; CDR2 reads SYDVKM. The CDR3 spells CASSLWGRGQAEAFF. The CDR3 DNA sequence: TGTGCCAGCAGTTTATGGGGCAGGGGGCAAGCTGAAGCTTTCTTT.

V is TRBV7-2 and J is TRBJ2-5; no reliable D call. In germline, CDR1 is SGHTA, CDR2 FQGNSA. This CDR3 comprises 14 residues. Trimming stripped 3 bases from V and 2 bases from J, with 10 bases between. This CDR3 reads CASSFTGSQETQYF. CDR3 DNA sequence: TGTGCCAGCAGCTTCACCGGGTCGCAAGAGACCCAGTACTTC.